These 10 T cell receptor beta chains originate from one sample sequenced in a study of CD4 and CD8 cells across lung adenocarcinoma regions. One entry per CDR3 protein results from TCRdb running MiXCR on the PCR reads. The table has 6,500 to 8,500 distinct CDR3 sequences, roughly 50% seen once. Sequencing was carried out using CD4+ T cells from the center of a lung tumor. These receptors originate from a female donor with lung adenocarcinoma. The CD4 and CD8 labels of this study may be unreliable.

In this sample, this clonotype turned up a few times. The CDR3 nucleotides read TGTGCCAGCAGCCCAGGGTCAGATACGCAGTATTTT. The encoded protein is CASSPGSDTQYF. This chain joins TRBV27 and TRBJ2-3, with D tentatively TRBD1 (5 bases). Trimming cost V 6 bases and J 4 bases, with 8 bases left between them. The CDR3 totals 12 residues. Germline V gene data show CDR1 as MNHEY and CDR2 as SMNVEV (reference sequence).

The genes are TRBV13 and TRBJ2-1; a weak D match, TRBD1 (5 bases). Matching the DNA end better, TRBJ2-5 makes the J call doubtful. CDR1 is PRHDT and CDR2 is FYEKMQ in the germline V gene (reference sequence). This CDR3 has 13 residues. The CDR3 DNA reads as TGTGCCAGCAGCCCCTCCAGGGTTGAGACCCAGTACTTC. As protein: CASSPSRVETQYF.

By frequency in the sample, this clonotype is medium-sized (0.01 to 0.1%). The gene calls are TRBV7-2 and TRBJ2-7, with a tentative D call TRBD1 (5 bases). Germline V CDR1 and CDR2: SGHTA, FQGNSA. This CDR3 has 14 amino acids. Trimming removed 4 bases at V and 6 bases at J, with 16 bases between. The CDR3 spells CASSSTAFGAEQYF. The CDR3, as DNA: TGTGCCAGCAGCTCGACAGCCTTTGGGGCCGAGCAGTACTTC.

Regarding this clonotype: The CDR3 does not end in the conserved phenylalanine or tryptophan, so this is likely a read error. Because the CDR3's place on the DNA is in doubt, the DNA is left out and the CDR3 is given as listed by TCRdb. The chain carries TRBV6-1 and TRBJ2-7; TRBD1 reflects the table's D call only, with no check against the DNA. In germline, CDR1 is MNHNS, CDR2 SASEGT. Including both end residues, the CDR3 is 15 amino acids long. The CDR3 loop reads CASSEGSPGPTCCPS.

This rearrangement joins TRBV6-2 or TRBV6-3 to TRBJ2-1; 9 nucleotides align to TRBD2. The J call could be wrong; TRBJ2-5 is a better fit for the DNA end. CDR1 MNHEY and CDR2 SVGEGT come from the germline V gene. The length of the CDR3 is 17 residues. CDR3 in amino acids: CASSPLDSGSGQETQYF. As DNA, the CDR3 is TGTGCCAGCAGTCCCCTTGATAGCGGGAGTGGCCAAGAGACCCAGTACTTC.

Concerning this clonotype itself: A junction boundary mismatches the germline segment, possibly from a read error. The chain couples TRBV6-1 to TRBJ2-2; D perhaps matches TRBD2 (5 bases). Germline CDR1 is MNHNS and CDR2 is SASEGT. This CDR3 comprises 18 residues. The CDR3 sequence is CASSLNTESIVNTGERLF. CDR3 DNA sequence: TGTGCCAGCAGTCTTAATACAGAGAGTATAGTAAACACCGGGGAGCGGTTGTTT.

This chain's CDR3 is CARGNGGGDGKTQYF. CDR3 in DNA: TGTGCCAGGGGCAACGGGGGCGGGGACGGAAAGACTCAGTACTTC. This rearrangement joins TRBV27 to TRBJ2-1, with D tentatively TRBD1 or TRBD2 (6 bases each). The J call may be faulty, since TRBJ2-4 better matches the DNA end. CDR1 MNHEY and CDR2 SMNVEV come from the germline V gene (reference sequence). There are 15 residues in the CDR3.

The chain joins TRBV27 to TRBJ2-4, with D tentatively TRBD2 (6 bases). The CDR3 runs to 15 residues. CDR1 and CDR2 from the germline V gene are MNHEY and SMNVEV (reference sequence). Trimming cost V 6 bases and J 6 bases, with 18 bases left between them. CDR3 in amino acids: CASRLRGGDGNIQYF. The CDR3 region has the DNA TGTGCCAGCAGGCTCCGCGGCGGGGACGGAAACATTCAGTACTTC.

The rearrangement links TRBV27 to TRBJ2-5; D might be TRBD2 (6 bases). Germline-derived CDR1 and CDR2 are MNHEY and SMNVEV (reference sequence). The CDR3 contains 15 residues. The V end was cut by 7 bases, the J end by 3 bases, with 18 bases between. Here the CDR3 reads CASTNVGGDEETQYF. The CDR3 region has the DNA TGTGCCAGCACGAACGTCGGCGGGGACGAAGAGACCCAGTACTTC.

This clonotype was recorded a few times. The J gene is TRBJ1-2, the V gene TRBV6-5; D is unresolved. Germline V gives CDR1 MNHEY, CDR2 SVGAGI. This CDR3 spans 18 amino acids. Between the trimmed V and J ends, which lost 4 bases and 1 base, there was a span of 22 bases. CDR3 nucleotide sequence: TGTGCCAGCAGTTCCTCTGGGGTGGGTCGTAAAAATAACTATGGCTACACCTTC. It translates to CASSSSGVGRKNNYGYTF.